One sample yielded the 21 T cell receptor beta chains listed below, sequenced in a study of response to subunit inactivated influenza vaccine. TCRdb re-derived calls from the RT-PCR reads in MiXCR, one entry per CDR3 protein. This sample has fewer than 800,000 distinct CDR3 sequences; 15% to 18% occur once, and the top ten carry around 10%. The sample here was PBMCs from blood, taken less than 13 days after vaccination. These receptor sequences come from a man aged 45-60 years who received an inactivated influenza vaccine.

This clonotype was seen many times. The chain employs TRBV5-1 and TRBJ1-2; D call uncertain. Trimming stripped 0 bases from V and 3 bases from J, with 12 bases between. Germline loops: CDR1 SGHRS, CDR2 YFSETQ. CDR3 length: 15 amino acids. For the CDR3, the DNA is TGCGCCAGCAGCTTGGTTGCGGGTAGCCACTATGGCTACACCTTC. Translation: CASSLVAGSHYGYTF.

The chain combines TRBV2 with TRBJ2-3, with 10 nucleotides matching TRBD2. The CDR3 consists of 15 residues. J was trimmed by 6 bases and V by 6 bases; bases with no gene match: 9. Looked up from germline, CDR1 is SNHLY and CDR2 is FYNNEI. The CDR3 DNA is TGTGCCAGCAGACTAGCGGGGATGTTGGAGGATACGCAGTATTTT. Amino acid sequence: CASRLAGMLEDTQYF.

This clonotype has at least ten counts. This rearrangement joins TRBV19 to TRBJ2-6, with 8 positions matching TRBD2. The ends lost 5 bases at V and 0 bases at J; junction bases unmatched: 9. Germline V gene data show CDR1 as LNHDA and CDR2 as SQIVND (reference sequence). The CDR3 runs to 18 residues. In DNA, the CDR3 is TGTGCCAGTAGTCCCTCAGCGGGAGCCCTCTCTGGGGCCAACGTCCTGACTTTC. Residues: CASSPSAGALSGANVLTF.

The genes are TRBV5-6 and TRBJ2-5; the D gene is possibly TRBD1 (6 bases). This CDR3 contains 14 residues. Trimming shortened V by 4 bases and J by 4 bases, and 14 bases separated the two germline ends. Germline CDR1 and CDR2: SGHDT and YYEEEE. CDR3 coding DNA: TGTGCCAGCAGCCTCAAAGGGGGAATAGAGACCCAGTACTTC. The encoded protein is CASSLKGGIETQYF.

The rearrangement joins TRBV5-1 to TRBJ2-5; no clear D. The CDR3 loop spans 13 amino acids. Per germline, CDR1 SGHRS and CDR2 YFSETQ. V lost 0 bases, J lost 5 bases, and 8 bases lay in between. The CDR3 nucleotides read TGCGCCAGCAGCTTGGAGGGCAAGGAGACCCAGTACTTC. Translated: CASSLEGKETQYF.

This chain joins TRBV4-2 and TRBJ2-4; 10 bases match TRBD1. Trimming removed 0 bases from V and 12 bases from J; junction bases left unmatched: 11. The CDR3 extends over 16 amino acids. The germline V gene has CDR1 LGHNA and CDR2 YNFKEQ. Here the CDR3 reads CASSQDQTGTGVTQYF. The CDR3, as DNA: TGTGCCAGCAGCCAAGATCAAACCGGGACAGGGGTTACTCAGTACTTC.

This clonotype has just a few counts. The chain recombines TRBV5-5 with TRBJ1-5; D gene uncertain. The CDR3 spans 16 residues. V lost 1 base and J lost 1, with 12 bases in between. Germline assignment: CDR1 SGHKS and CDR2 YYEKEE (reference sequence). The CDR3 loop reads CASSLYLGSSNQPQHF. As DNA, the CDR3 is TGTGCCAGCAGCTTGTATTTGGGCTCCAGCAATCAGCCCCAGCATTTT.

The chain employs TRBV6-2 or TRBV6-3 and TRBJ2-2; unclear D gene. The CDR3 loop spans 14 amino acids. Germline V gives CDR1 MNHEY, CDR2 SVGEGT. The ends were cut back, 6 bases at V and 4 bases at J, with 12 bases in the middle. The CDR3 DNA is TGTGCCAGCAGCAGGCCTCTCTCCACCGGGGAGCTGTTTTTT. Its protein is CASSRPLSTGELFF.

The CDR3 nucleotides read TGTGCCAGCAGTTTGACATCAGGACTCAATCAGCCCCAGCATTTT. Translated, it gives CASSLTSGLNQPQHF. The V call is TRBV28, the J call TRBJ1-5; D gene ambiguous. This CDR3 spans 15 amino acids. The V gene's germline CDR1 is MDHEN and CDR2 SYDVKM. Trimming shortened V by 3 bases and J by 3 bases, and 12 bases separated the two germline ends.

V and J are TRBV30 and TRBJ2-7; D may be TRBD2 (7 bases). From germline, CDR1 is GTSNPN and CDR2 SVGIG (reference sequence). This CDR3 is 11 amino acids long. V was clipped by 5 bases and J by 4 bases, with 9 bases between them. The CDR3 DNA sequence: TGTGCCTGGGGGGGGGCTTACGAGCAGTACTTC. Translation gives CAWGGAYEQYF.

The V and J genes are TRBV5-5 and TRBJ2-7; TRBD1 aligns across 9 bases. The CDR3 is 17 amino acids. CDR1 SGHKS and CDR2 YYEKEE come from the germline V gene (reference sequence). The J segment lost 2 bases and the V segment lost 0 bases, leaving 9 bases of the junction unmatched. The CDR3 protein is CASSLEGGDRATYEQYF. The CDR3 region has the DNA TGTGCCAGCAGCTTGGAAGGGGGGGACAGGGCTACCTACGAGCAGTACTTC.

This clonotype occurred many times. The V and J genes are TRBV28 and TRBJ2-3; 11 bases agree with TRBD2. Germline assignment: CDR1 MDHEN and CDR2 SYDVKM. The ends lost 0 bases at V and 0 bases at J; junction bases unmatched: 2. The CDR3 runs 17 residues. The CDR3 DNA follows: TGTGCCAGCAGTTTATGGGCTAGCGGGAGGAGCACAGATACGCAGTATTTT. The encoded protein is CASSLWASGRSTDTQYF.

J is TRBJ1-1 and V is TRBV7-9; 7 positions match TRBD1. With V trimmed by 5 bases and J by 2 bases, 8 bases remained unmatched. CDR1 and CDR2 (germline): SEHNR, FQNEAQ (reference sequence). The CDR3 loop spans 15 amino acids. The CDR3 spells CASSHLTGANTEAFF. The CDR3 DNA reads TGTGCCAGCAGCCATCTCACAGGGGCAAACACTGAAGCTTTCTTT.

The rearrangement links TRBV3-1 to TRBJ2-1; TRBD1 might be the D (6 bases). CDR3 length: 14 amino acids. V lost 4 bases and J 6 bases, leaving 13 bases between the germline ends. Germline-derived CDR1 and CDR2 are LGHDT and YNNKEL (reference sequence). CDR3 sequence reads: CASSPGDRRNEQFF. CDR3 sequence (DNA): TGTGCCAGCAGCCCAGGGGACCGACGCAATGAGCAGTTCTTC.

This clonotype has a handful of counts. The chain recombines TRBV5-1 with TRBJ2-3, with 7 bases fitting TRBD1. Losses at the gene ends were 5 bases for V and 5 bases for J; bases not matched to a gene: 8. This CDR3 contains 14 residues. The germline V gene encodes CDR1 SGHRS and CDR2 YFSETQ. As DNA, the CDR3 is TGCGCCAGCAGACAGGGGTCTGAGGTAGATACGCAGTATTTT. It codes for CASRQGSEVDTQYF.

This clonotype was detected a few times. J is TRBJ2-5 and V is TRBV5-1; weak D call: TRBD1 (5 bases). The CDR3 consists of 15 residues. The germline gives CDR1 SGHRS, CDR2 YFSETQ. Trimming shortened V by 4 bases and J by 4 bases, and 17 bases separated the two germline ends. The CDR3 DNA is TGCGCCAGCAGCCAGGGTTCCCAAAAAACAGAGACCCAGTACTTC. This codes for CASSQGSQKTETQYF.

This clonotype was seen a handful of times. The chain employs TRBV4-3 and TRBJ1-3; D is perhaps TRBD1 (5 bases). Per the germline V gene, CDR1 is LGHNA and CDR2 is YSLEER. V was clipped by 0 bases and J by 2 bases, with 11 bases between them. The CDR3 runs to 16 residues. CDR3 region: CASSQESGATGNTIYF. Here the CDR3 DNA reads TGCGCCAGCAGCCAAGAGAGCGGGGCGACTGGAAACACCATATATTTT.

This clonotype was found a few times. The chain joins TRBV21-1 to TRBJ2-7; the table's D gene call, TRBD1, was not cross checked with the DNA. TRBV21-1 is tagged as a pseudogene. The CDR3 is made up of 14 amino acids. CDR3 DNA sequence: TGTGCCAGCAGCGCATTCGACAGGGCGGGGGAGCAGTACTTC. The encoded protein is CASSAFDRAGEQYF.

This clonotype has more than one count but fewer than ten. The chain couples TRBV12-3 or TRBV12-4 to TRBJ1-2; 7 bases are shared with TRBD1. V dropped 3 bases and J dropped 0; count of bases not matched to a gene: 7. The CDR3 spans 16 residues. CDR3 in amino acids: CASSFGGTAANYGYTF. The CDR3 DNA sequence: TGTGCCAGCAGTTTCGGAGGGACAGCGGCTAACTATGGCTACACCTTC.

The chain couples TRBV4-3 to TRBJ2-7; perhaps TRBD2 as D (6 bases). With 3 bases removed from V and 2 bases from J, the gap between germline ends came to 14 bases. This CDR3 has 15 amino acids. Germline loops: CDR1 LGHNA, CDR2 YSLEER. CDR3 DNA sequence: TGCGCCAGCAGCCACGGCGTGGGGGGAACCTACGAGCAGTACTTC. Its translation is CASSHGVGGTYEQYF.

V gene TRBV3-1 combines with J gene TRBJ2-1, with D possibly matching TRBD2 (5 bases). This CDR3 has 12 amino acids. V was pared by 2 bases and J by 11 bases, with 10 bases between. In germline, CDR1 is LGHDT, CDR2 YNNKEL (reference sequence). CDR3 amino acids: CASSQSRAKQFF. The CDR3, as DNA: TGTGCCAGCAGCCAATCGCGGGCGAAGCAGTTCTTC.